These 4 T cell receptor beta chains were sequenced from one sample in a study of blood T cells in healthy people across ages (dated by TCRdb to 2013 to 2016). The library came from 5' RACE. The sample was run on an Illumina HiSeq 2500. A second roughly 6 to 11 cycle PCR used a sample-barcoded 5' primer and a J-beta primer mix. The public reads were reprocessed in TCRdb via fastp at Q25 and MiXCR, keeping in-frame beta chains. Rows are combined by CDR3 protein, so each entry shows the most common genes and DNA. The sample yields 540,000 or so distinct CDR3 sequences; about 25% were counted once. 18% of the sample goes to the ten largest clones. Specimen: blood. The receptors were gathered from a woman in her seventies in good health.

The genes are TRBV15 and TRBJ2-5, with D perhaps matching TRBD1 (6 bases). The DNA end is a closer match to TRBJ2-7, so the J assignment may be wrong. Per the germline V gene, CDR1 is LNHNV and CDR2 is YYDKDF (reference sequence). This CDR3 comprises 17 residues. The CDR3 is CATSRDKGLGATYEQYF. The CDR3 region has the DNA TGTGCCACCAGCAGAGATAAGGGTTTGGGGGCTACCTACGAGCAGTACTTC.

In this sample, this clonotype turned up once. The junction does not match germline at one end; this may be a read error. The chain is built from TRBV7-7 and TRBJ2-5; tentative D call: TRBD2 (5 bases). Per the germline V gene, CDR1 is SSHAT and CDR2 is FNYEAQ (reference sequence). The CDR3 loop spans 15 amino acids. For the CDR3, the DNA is TGTGCTAGCAGCTTAGCGCCAAATACCCGGGAGACCCAGTACTTC. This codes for CASSLAPNTRETQYF.

The CDR3: CSASPPTDRKSIQYF. DNA for the CDR3: TGCAGTGCTAGCCCCCCCACGGACAGAAAGAGCATTCAGTACTTC. The gene calls are TRBV20-1 and TRBJ2-4, with D possibly being TRBD1 (6 bases). V was clipped by 3 bases and J by 9 bases, with 21 bases between them. Germline V gene sequence: CDR1 DFQATT, CDR2 SNEGSKA (reference sequence). CDR3 length equals 15 residues.

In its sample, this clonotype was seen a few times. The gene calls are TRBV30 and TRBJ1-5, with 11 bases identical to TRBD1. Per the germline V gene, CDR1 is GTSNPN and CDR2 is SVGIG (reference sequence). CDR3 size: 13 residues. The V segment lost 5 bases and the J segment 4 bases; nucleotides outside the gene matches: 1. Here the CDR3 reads CAWGTGGNQPQHF. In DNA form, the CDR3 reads TGTGCCTGGGGGACAGGGGGGAATCAGCCCCAGCATTTT.